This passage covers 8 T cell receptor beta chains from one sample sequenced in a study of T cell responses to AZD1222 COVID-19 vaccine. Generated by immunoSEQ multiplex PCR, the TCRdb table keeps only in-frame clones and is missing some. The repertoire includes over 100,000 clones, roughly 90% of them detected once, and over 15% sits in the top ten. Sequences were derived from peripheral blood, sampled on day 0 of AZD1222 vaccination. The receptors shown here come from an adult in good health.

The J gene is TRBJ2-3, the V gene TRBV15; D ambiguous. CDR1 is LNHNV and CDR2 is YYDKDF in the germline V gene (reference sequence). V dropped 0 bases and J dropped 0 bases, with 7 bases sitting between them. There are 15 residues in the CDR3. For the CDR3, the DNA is TGTGCCACCAGCAGAGAACTGGACAGCACAGATACGCAGTATTTT. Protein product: CATSRELDSTDTQYF.

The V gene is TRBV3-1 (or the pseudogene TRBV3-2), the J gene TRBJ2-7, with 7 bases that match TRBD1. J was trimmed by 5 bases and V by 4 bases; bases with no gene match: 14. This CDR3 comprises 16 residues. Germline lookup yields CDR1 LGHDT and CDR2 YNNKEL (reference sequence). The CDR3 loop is CASSPFHRGGFDEQYF. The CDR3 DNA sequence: TGTGCCAGCAGCCCCTTTCACAGGGGCGGTTTTGACGAGCAGTACTTC.

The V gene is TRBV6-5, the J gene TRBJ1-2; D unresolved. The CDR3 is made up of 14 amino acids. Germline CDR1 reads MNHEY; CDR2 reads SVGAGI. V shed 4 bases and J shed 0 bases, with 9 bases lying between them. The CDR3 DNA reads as TGTGCCAGCAGTTTGACAACTGCTAACTATGGCTACACCTTC. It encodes CASSLTTANYGYTF.

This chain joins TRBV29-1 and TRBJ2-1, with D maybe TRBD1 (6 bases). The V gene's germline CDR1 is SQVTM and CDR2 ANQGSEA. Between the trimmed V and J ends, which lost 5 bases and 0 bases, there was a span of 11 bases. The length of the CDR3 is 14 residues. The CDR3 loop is CSVPTGSSYNEQFF. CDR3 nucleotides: TGCAGCGTTCCAACAGGGAGCTCCTACAATGAGCAGTTCTTC.

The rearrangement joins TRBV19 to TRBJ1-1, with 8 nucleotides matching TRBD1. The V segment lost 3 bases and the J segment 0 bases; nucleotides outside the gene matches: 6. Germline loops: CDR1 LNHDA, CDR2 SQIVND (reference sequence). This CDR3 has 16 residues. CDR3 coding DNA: TGTGCCAGTAGTATGAGGACAGGGCATCTGAACACTGAAGCTTTCTTT. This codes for CASSMRTGHLNTEAFF.

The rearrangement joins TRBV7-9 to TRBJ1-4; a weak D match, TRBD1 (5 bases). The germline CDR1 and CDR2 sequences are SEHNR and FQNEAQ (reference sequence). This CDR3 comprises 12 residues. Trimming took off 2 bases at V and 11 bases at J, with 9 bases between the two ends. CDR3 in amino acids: CASSLRGEKLFF. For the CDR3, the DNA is TGTGCCAGCAGCTTAAGAGGGGAGAAACTGTTTTTT.

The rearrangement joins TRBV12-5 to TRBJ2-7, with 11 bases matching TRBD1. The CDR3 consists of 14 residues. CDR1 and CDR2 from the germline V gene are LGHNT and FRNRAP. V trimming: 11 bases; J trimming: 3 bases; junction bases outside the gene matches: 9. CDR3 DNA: TGTGCTGGCTGGGGGGACAGGGGGTTCTACGAGCAGTACTTC. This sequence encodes CAGWGDRGFYEQYF.

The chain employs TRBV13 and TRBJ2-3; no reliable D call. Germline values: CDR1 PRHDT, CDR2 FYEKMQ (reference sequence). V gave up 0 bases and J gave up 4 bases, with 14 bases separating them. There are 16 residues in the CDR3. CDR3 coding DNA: TGTGCCAGCAGCTTAGGCCTTGGCAGGCCCGCAGATACGCAGTATTTT. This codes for CASSLGLGRPADTQYF.